This T cell receptor (beta chain) was identified in a study of shared clonotypes between healthy human individuals (dated by TCRdb to 2020 to 2021). Looking at the study overall: The cohort comprised a couple of women and three men aged 18 to 49 years. Leukapheresis yielded between about 0.94 and 9.5 billion PBMCs per donor. To estimate repertoire size and how much clonotypes are shared between individuals, the study performed deep sequencing of blood TCR repertoires from roughly five healthy adults. For each donor, CD4 naive and CD4 memory were each given three plates, CD8 naive was given two plates, and CD8 memory was given one plate. To increase sequencing depth and limit assay-specific biases, different laboratories used diverse techniques to prepare libraries and sequence TCR repertoires.

CD8 naive samples were CD45RO-negative cells positively selected for CCR7, giving a CD45RA+CCR7+ population that excluded TemRA cells. The donors were healthy, HIV-negative adults who had no recently reported acute infections or vaccinations. All donors were Caucasian adults living in Nashville, Tennessee, USA. Blood was collected by leukapheresis, and PBMCs were isolated by Ficoll-Histopaque density gradient centrifugation and then cryopreserved in liquid nitrogen vapor phase. Analytical flow cytometry was used to check the purity and quantity of every magnetically sorted T cell population. Genomic DNA was isolated from every sorted fraction and measured by UV absorbance on a Nanodrop 2000c. From a lookup of the germline V gene (reference sequence), CDR1 and CDR2 are MNHNY and SVGAGI. V is clipped by 4 bases and J by 3 bases, and the sequence between their germline boundaries is 13 bases long. Spanning cysteine to phenylalanine, the CDR3 consists of 15 amino acids. Only CDR3 DNA remains: 45 bases, in frame from the first base.

TCR CDR3 regions were amplified from genomic DNA by multiplex PCR using the deep immunoSEQ assay. Extracted genomic DNA from each cell subset was spread evenly across all wells of several immunoSEQ 96-well plates, with each plate serving as a replicate. For sorted subsets, 200 to 250 ng of genomic DNA, equivalent to 25,000 to 35,000 T cell genomes, went into each replicate PCR. The purified libraries were quantified using a Qubit 3.0 fluorometer, sized with a Bioanalyzer 2100, and then quantified again using the KAPA Library Quantification kit. Every immunoSEQ 96-well plate was sequenced on a separate single-read 150-cycle Illumina NextSeq 550 flow cell. In the original analysis: The immunoSEQ output contained only junctional sequences without quality scores, so filtering could not match that applied to full-length reads. Sequences were annotated with PyIR, a Python wrapper for IgBLAST v1.9, using IMGT germline references to assign V/J genes and CDR3. Reads were removed for weak V/J assignments (E-value above 1e-6), missing CDR3, stop codons, out-of-frame junctions, or ambiguous translated residues. A V3J clonotype was defined by an identical inferred V gene, J gene, and CDR3 amino acid sequence. The percentage overlap between two repertoires was calculated by dividing the number of shared unique clonotypes by the size of the smaller repertoire. RTK rarefaction, the Chao1 estimator, and Recon v2.1 estimates of unobserved clonotypes were used to assess repertoire richness. OLGA was used to compute generation probabilities for all TCRbeta clonotypes that the gDNA method yielded from a handful of donors. TCRdb's version of the immuneACCESS table is confined to in-frame rearrangements and falls short of the full clone set. An unresolved V gene accounts for under half of the shortfall where checked; the remainder is of unknown origin. D and trimming were read from the DNA, whereas the V and J calls and clone size are those reported in that table. Recorded for this sample are around 1.9 million clones; 93% of them occurred a single time. The ten largest clones add up to 1.5% to 2% of the sample.

What the authors observed across the whole study: Compared with non-shared clonotypes, clonotypes shared by all four sorted-subset donors had higher generation probabilities. Estimated clonotype richness was generally larger for naive than for memory subsets. The genetic and exposure-history diversity represented was limited by the small number of donors. Incomplete sequencing was indicated by rarefaction of sorted-subset datasets, despite the large sequencing depth. Pairwise subsampling led to the expectation that sequencing depth would affect the degree of clonotype sharing among donors. Sampling was restricted to blood, and TCR repertoires in tissue are likely to differ from TCR repertoires in blood. Around 5.4% of naive CD4, 3.5% of naive CD8, approximately 2% of memory CD4, and approximately 0.39% of memory CD8 clonotypes were shared across a few donors.

On this clone itself: Its binding antigen is unknown. Nothing much larger sits one base from this clone, and base qualities are not available.

The material sequenced was naive CD8+ T cells from PBMCs. Taken with the paper, the label for cell subset or site translates to: CD45RA+CCR7+. The sequence joins TRBV6-6 to TRBJ1-3; TRBD1 could be the D gene, as 6 bases match. The clonotype comes from a man aged 18-30 years in good health. Some clones in this sample may be carry-over from other donors' samples. The CDR3 region: CASSSFRGGGNTIYF. The bases read TGTGCCAGCAGTTCGTTCAGGGGTGGTGGAAACACCATATATTTT.